These 14 T cell receptor beta chains share one sample of origin, sequenced in a study of T cell repertoires in ileal Crohn's disease. Clones were read by immunoSEQ multiplex PCR, and TCRdb kept only the in-frame ones, dropping some. The table includes 12,000 or so clones, 80% to 85% detected once. Documented time point: neoterminal ileum biopsy at postoperative endoscopy, about 6 months after surgery. Sequencing input: ileal tissue. These receptors all come from an adult with Crohn's disease.

This clone has only a few counts. The CDR3: CASSLWWRLCSYEQYF. As DNA, the CDR3 is TGTGCCAGCAGCTTGTGGTGGCGACTGTGCTCCTACGAGCAGTACTTC. This chain joins TRBV5-7 and TRBJ2-7; D is uncertain. TRBV5-7 falls under the ORF class, with uncertain function. V was cut by 1 base and J by 0 bases, with 14 bases left in between. This CDR3 comprises 16 residues.

V and J are TRBV30 and TRBJ1-3; no clear D. The germline V gene encodes CDR1 GTSNPN and CDR2 SVGIG (reference sequence). The CDR3 length is 11 residues. V was shortened by 5 bases and J by 4 bases, with 6 bases between the two germline ends. The CDR3 nucleotides read TGTGCCTGGGCGTTGGGAAACACCATATATTTT. Protein sequence: CAWALGNTIYF. The variable domain in full, with the rest retrieved from reference TRBV30 and TRBJ1-3, is SQTIHQWPATLVQPVGSPLSLECTVEGTSNPNLYWYRQAAGRGLQLLFYSVGIGQISSEVPQNLSASRPQDRQFILSSKKLLLSDSGFYLCAWALGNTIYFGEGSWLTVV.

As for this clone: One junction end does not reproduce the germline sequence, and a read error may be involved. V gene TRBV7-6 combines with J gene TRBJ1-2, with 7 bases that match TRBD1. The CDR3 sequence is 15 residues long. In germline, CDR1 is SGHVS, CDR2 FNYEAQ. The CDR3 is CASSLAGDSNYGYTF. In DNA form, the CDR3 reads TGTGCCAGCAGCCTAGCTGGGGACAGTAACTATGGCTACACCTTC.

The chain couples TRBV28 to TRBJ1-1; D is possibly TRBD1 (6 bases). V lost 6 bases, J lost 1 base, and 9 bases lay in between. There are 13 residues in the CDR3. Germline CDR1 MDHEN, CDR2 SYDVKM. For the CDR3, the DNA is TGTGCCAGCAGCCGGACAGAGAACACTGAAGCTTTCTTT. Translated: CASSRTENTEAFF. Looking up the rest from reference TRBV28 and TRBJ1-1 gives the full variable domain: DVKVTQSSRYLVKRTGEKVFLECVQDMDHENMFWYRQDPGLGLRLIYFSYDVKMKEKGDIPEGYSVSREKKERFSLILESASTNQTSMYLCASSRTENTEAFFGQGTRLTVV.

This clone was seen a single time. V is TRBV9 and J is TRBJ2-7; 9 bases match TRBD2. The CDR3 is made up of 14 amino acids. V dropped 3 bases and J dropped 3; count of bases not matched to a gene: 4. Per germline, CDR1 SGDLS and CDR2 YYNGEE. CDR3 sequence reads: CASSASGTFYEQYF. DNA of the CDR3: TGTGCCAGCAGCGCTAGCGGGACCTTCTACGAGCAGTACTTC.

This clone was seen only a few times. V and J are TRBV6-1 and TRBJ1-5; no clear D. Trimming took off 11 bases at V and 2 bases at J, with 13 bases between the two ends. Germline V gene data show CDR1 as MNHNS and CDR2 as SASEGT. This CDR3 spans 13 amino acids. The DNA of the CDR3 is TGTGCCGGCGGCTCGGGAGGCAATCAGCCCCAGCATTTT. Translating it yields CAGGSGGNQPQHF.

The chain joins TRBV5-1 to TRBJ2-2; D uncertain. V lost 4 bases to trimming and J lost 2 bases, with 12 bases between them. This CDR3 has 15 residues. Germline CDR1 and CDR2: SGHRS and YFSETQ. The CDR3 region has the DNA TGCGCCAGCAGCCTGGGTGCGACAAACACCGGGGAGCTGTTTTTT. Encoded protein: CASSLGATNTGELFF.

The rearrangement uses TRBV18 and TRBJ1-2; 7 positions agree with TRBD1. The trim removed 3 bases at V and 5 bases at J, leaving 9 bases unmatched. The CDR3 runs 15 residues. Germline CDR1 and CDR2: KGHSH and LQKENI. CDR3 region: CASSPILGTDYGYTF. The DNA for the CDR3 is TGTGCCAGCTCACCGATTTTAGGGACAGATTATGGCTACACCTTC. Using reference TRBV18 and TRBJ1-2 for the parts outside the CDR3, the full variable domain is NAGVMQNPRHLVRRRGQEARLRCSPMKGHSHVYWYRQLPEEGLKFMVYLQKENIIDESGMPKERFSAEFPKEGPSILRIQQVVRGDSAAYFCASSPILGTDYGYTFGSGTRLTVV.

This chain joins TRBV28 and TRBJ1-2, with D possibly being TRBD1 (5 bases). Trimming shortened V by 4 bases and J by 10 bases, and 10 bases separated the two germline ends. This CDR3 contains 11 residues. Germline lookup yields CDR1 MDHEN and CDR2 SYDVKM. The CDR3 reads CASSYKGFYTF. The CDR3 coding sequence is TGTGCCAGCAGTTATAAGGGGTTCTACACCTTC.

The V gene is TRBV19, the J gene TRBJ2-1, with 7 positions matching TRBD2. Germline-derived CDR1 and CDR2 are LNHDA and SQIVND (reference sequence). V lost 4 bases to trimming and J lost 10 bases; unmatched junction nucleotides: 16. This CDR3 is built from 16 residues. The CDR3 nucleotides are TGTGCCAGTAGTAGGGGGTTGGGGGGGGTCCAATCGGAGCAGTTCTTC. It yields the protein CASSRGLGGVQSEQFF.

This clone was observed a single time. This specimen includes other DNA sequences encoding the same CDR3. The CDR3 is CAWGDRGTEAFF. The DNA of the CDR3 is TGTGCCTGGGGAGACAGGGGAACTGAAGCTTTCTTT. V gene TRBV30 combines with J gene TRBJ1-1; 8 positions agree with TRBD1. The CDR3 has 12 amino acids. Germline CDR1 GTSNPN, CDR2 SVGIG (reference sequence). The ends lost 5 bases at V and 5 bases at J; junction bases unmatched: 4.

This chain links TRBV7-9 with TRBJ1-1, with D unresolved. Trimming removed 4 bases at V and 2 bases at J, with 11 bases between. This CDR3 is built from 14 residues. Germline CDR1 is SEHNR and CDR2 is FQNEAQ (reference sequence). The CDR3, as DNA: TGTGCCAGCAGCTCGGAGGGAACAAACACTGAAGCTTTCTTT. Its translation: CASSSEGTNTEAFF.

The CDR3 region has the DNA TGTGCCAGTAGGAGACTTACAGGGACCCAGCATTTT. Translated, it gives CASRRLTGTQHF. V usage is TRBV19 and J usage is TRBJ1-5; weak D call: TRBD1 (6 bases). CDR1 LNHDA and CDR2 SQIVND come from the germline V gene (reference sequence). V lost 6 bases and J 11 bases, leaving 14 bases between the germline ends. This CDR3 contains 12 residues. The full variable domain, its missing parts supplied by reference TRBV19 and TRBJ1-5, is DGGITQSPKYLFRKEGQNVTLSCEQNLNHDAMYWYRQDPGQGLRLIYYSQIVNDFQKGDIAEGYSVSREKKESFPLTVTSAQKNPTAFYLCASRRLTGTQHFGDGTRLSIL.

The V and J genes are TRBV2 and TRBJ2-2; D remains unclear. The germline V and J ends were trimmed by 4 bases and 0 bases, with 9 bases remaining between them. The CDR3 runs 15 residues. Germline V gives CDR1 SNHLY, CDR2 FYNNEI. For the CDR3, the DNA is TGTGCCAGCAGTGTTGCTAGTGCGAACACCGGGGAGCTGTTTTTT. The encoded protein is CASSVASANTGELFF.